This is a list of T cell receptor beta chains from one sample in a study of control samples from healthy donors and cancer patients. Generated by immunoSEQ multiplex PCR, the TCRdb table keeps only in-frame clones and is missing some. The data hold approximately 52,000 clones, with 88% observed a single time. The sample comprised blood. The receptors come from a man over 45 in good health. CDR3s include the opening cysteine and the closing phenylalanine or tryptophan. The D gene is left open where the match is weak. A clone size is listed for some rows: how often the clone was seen (once, few, many), or a class if it is expanded.

J	size	V	length	D	CDR3	DNA
TRBJ1-6	.	TRBV6-5	15	.	CASSYDLGSNSPLHF	TGTGCCAGCAGTTATGACCTGGGTTCGAATTCACCCCTCCACTTT
TRBJ1-4	.	TRBV28	15	TRBD1	CASSSTGGLIEKLFF	TGTGCCAGCAGTTCAACAGGGGGTTTAATTGAAAAACTGTTTTTT
TRBJ1-4	.	TRBV6-5	12	.	CASSRTNEKLFF	TGTGCCAGCAGCCGAACTAATGAAAAACTGTTTTTT
TRBJ2-7	.	TRBV10-3	15	.	CAISDRGIGDYEQYF	TGTGCCATCAGTGATAGAGGGATCGGAGACTACGAGCAGTACTTC
TRBJ2-7	.	TRBV27	15	TRBD1	CASSLWGDRVGQQYF	TGTGCCAGCAGTTTATGGGGGGACAGGGTCGGACAGCAGTACTTC
TRBJ1-5	once	TRBV27	16	.	CASSPWGGGGNQPQHF	TGTGCCAGCAGTCCGTGGGGAGGAGGAGGAAATCAGCCCCAGCATTTT
TRBJ2-7	.	TRBV18	14	.	CASSPPGVSYEQYF	TGTGCCAGCTCACCACCGGGTGTCTCCTACGAGCAGTACTTC
TRBJ1-2	once	TRBV29-1	13	.	CSVGPPENYGYTF	TGCAGCGTGGGCCCACCCGAGAACTATGGCTACACCTTC
TRBJ2-1	.	TRBV9	16	TRBD2	CASSAPGLAGYNEQFF	TGTGCCAGCAGCGCCCCGGGACTAGCGGGCTACAATGAGCAGTTCTTC
TRBJ1-2	.	TRBV7-9	16	TRBD1	CASSLGLGQLRHNYTF	TGTGCCAGCAGCTTAGGTTTGGGACAGCTAAGGCATAACTACACCTTC
TRBJ2-2	.	TRBV5-1	16	.	CASSLPGTGNTGELFF	TGCGCCAGCAGCTTACCCGGGACGGGGAACACCGGGGAGCTGTTTTTT
TRBJ1-5	.	TRBV28	16	.	CASTRHLRGFGQPQHF	TGTGCCAGCACCCGACATCTCAGGGGTTTCGGCCAGCCCCAGCATTTT
TRBJ1-2	.	TRBV19	13	TRBD1	CASSIGTGYGYTF	TGTGCCAGTAGTATAGGGACAGGCTATGGCTACACCTTC
TRBJ2-3	.	TRBV5-1	16	TRBD2	CASSLIASGSSDTQYF	TGCGCCAGCAGCTTGATCGCCAGCGGGAGTTCAGATACGCAGTATTTT
TRBJ2-2	.	TRBV5-1	15	.	CASSGLTSNTGELFF	TGCGCCAGCTCGGGACTCACATCGAACACCGGGGAGCTGTTTTTT
TRBJ1-2	.	TRBV20-1	11	.	CSARENRFYTF	TGCAGTGCTAGAGAAAATCGTTTCTACACCTTC
TRBJ1-1	.	TRBV7-8	15	.	CASSLLPQGSTEAFF	TGTGCCAGCAGCTTACTACCGCAGGGGAGTACTGAAGCTTTCTTT
TRBJ1-2	.	TRBV5-1	16	.	CASSPGEEPANYGYTF	TGCGCCAGCAGCCCAGGAGAAGAACCCGCTAACTATGGCTACACCTTC
TRBJ2-3	.	TRBV5-6	12	.	CASSSGTDTQYF	TGTGCCAGCAGCTCCGGCACAGATACGCAGTATTTT
TRBJ2-1	once	TRBV5-4	15	.	CASSGGSANLYEQFF	TGTGCCAGCAGCGGGGGGAGTGCAAACCTTTATGAGCAGTTCTTC
TRBJ2-5	.	TRBV7-6	14	TRBD1	CASSLTGTRETQYF	TGTGCCAGCAGCTTGACAGGGACCCGAGAGACCCAGTACTTC
TRBJ2-3	.	TRBV27	14	.	CASSYAGSTDTQYF	TGTGCCAGCAGTTACGCGGGAAGCACAGATACGCAGTATTTT
TRBJ2-1	.	TRBV7-2	14	.	CASGGLLSYNEQFF	TGTGCCAGCGGCGGACTACTATCCTACAATGAGCAGTTCTTC
TRBJ1-3	.	TRBV28	13	.	CASSLLGGNTIYF	TGTGCCAGCAGTTTATTAGGGGGAAACACCATATATTTT
TRBJ2-5	.	TRBV3-1/TRBV3-2	14	TRBD2	CASSSPTSGETQYF	TGTGCCAGCAGCTCCCCGACTAGCGGCGAGACCCAGTACTTC
TRBJ2-7	.	TRBV11-3	15	TRBD2	CASSFTSGRPNEQYF	TGTGCCAGCAGCTTTACTAGCGGGAGGCCCAACGAGCAGTACTTC
TRBJ2-7	once	TRBV7-9	15	.	CASSYSDWGGNEQYF	TGTGCCAGCAGCTATTCGGACTGGGGAGGCAACGAGCAGTACTTC
TRBJ2-3	.	TRBV5-1	15	TRBD1	CASALQTGGTDTQYF	TGCGCCAGCGCCCTCCAGACAGGGGGAACAGATACGCAGTATTTT
TRBJ1-1	.	TRBV29-1	13	TRBD1	CSVESGQGAEAFF	TGCAGCGTTGAATCAGGACAGGGCGCTGAAGCTTTCTTT
TRBJ2-3	.	TRBV7-6	16	TRBD2	CASSFASGTSTDTQYF	TGTGCCAGCAGCTTTGCTAGCGGGACTAGCACAGATACGCAGTATTTT
TRBJ1-1	.	TRBV28	14	.	CASSLTTLNTEAFF	TGTGCCAGCAGTTTAACTACTTTGAACACTGAAGCTTTCTTT
TRBJ2-1	.	TRBV5-4	14	.	CASSQDLGAARQFF	TGTGCCAGCAGCCAAGATCTGGGGGCCGCGCGGCAGTTCTTC
TRBJ2-1	.	TRBV12-3/TRBV12-4	13	.	CASSRESYNEQFF	TGTGCCAGCAGTAGAGAGTCTTACAATGAGCAGTTCTTC
TRBJ2-7	.	TRBV9	15	TRBD2	CASSLGLAGTYEQYF	TGTGCCAGCAGCCTCGGACTAGCGGGGACCTACGAGCAGTACTTC
TRBJ1-2	.	TRBV14	15	.	CASSQVGTQNYGYTF	TGTGCCAGCAGCCAAGTAGGAACACAGAACTATGGCTACACCTTC